This TCR beta chain stems from a study of OX40 agonist ivuxolimab in advanced cancers. Method: immunoSEQ multiplex PCR; TCRdb's copy keeps in-frame clones and lacks some. Among roughly 56,000 clones, about 84% were seen once, and the ten largest hold about 2.6%. The TCR was taken from an adult with an advanced solid tumor such as melanoma, head and neck, liver or kidney cancer. This material consisted of CD4+ or CD8+ T cells sorted from blood, taken in a trial of the OX40 agonist ivuxolimab.

The DNA for the CDR3 is TGTGCCAGCAGTGAAATGGGAGGGGCGAACACCGGGGAGCTGTTTTTT. Amino acid sequence: CASSEMGGANTGELFF. The chain employs TRBV2 and TRBJ2-2; 7 positions agree with TRBD2. Germline V gives CDR1 SNHLY, CDR2 FYNNEI. J was trimmed by 0 bases and V by 2 bases; bases with no gene match: 3. The CDR3 extends over 16 amino acids.